One TCR beta chain is described in this entry. Random hexamers were used to reverse transcribe an amount of roughly 0.5 to 1 ug RNA. Coverage of TCR beta CDR3 amplification by immunoSEQ multiplex PCR extended to 54 Vbeta and 13 Jbeta. Each CDR3 protein is one row after TCRdb ran MiXCR on the immunoSEQ multiplex PCR reads. The profile shows some 300,000 distinct CDR3 sequences, 85% of them singletons. The sample originates from a study of CD8 T cells in Susac syndrome. CDR3 size: 11 residues. Trimming pared 4 bases from V and 8 bases from J, leaving 9 bases between. Germline V CDR1 and CDR2: GTSNPN, SVGIG (reference sequence).

The chain has TRBV30 and TRBJ2-1; no definite D call. The clonotype comes from a human donor with multiple sclerosis. Sequenced material: CD8+ T cells from PBMCs. The CDR3 loop is CAWMVEYEQFF. Written as DNA, the CDR3 is TGTGCCTGGATGGTCGAGTATGAGCAGTTCTTC.